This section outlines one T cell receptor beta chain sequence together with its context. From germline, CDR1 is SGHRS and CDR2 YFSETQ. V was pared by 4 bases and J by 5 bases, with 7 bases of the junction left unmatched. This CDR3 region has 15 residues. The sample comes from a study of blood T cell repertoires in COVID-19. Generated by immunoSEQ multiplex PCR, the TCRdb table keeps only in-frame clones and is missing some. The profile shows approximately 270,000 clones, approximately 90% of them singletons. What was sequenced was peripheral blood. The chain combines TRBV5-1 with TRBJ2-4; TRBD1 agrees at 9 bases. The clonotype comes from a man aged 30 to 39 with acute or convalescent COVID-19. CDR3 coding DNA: TGCGCCAGCAGCCCAACTACAGGGGGCGAAAACATTCAGTACTTC. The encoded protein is CASSPTTGGENIQYF.